Presented here are 3 T cell receptor beta chains from one specimen sequenced in a study of radiotherapy plus CTLA-4 blockade in lung cancer. Clones were read by immunoSEQ multiplex PCR, and TCRdb kept only the in-frame ones, dropping some. The table shows more than 25,000 clones, with about four fifths occurring only once. The source material was peripheral blood, sampled from a patient treated with radiotherapy plus ipilimumab. Receptor source: a human donor with non-small cell lung cancer that progressed on radiotherapy plus ipilimumab.

CDR3 in DNA: TGTGCCAGCAGCCCCTTTGGGACAGGGGTCGATAGCAATCAGCCCCAGCATTTT. It codes for CASSPFGTGVDSNQPQHF. The rearrangement joins TRBV5-5 to TRBJ1-5; 10 nucleotides line up with TRBD1. Germline-derived CDR1 and CDR2 are SGHKS and YYEKEE (reference sequence). J was trimmed by 0 bases and V by 4 bases; bases with no gene match: 10. The CDR3 contains 18 residues.

A few counts support this clone. The chain combines TRBV4-1 with TRBJ2-3; TRBD1 aligns across 8 bases. The junction had 6 bases not matched to a gene; V was cut back by 0 bases and J by 1 base. The CDR3 totals 17 residues. The germline gives CDR1 MGHRA, CDR2 YSYEKL. CDR3 region: CASSQDEGGQGTDTQYF. CDR3 nucleotides: TGCGCCAGCAGCCAAGATGAGGGGGGACAGGGCACAGATACGCAGTATTTT.

This chain uses TRBV30 with TRBJ2-1; 9 bases match TRBD2. CDR1 and CDR2 (germline): GTSNPN, SVGIG (reference sequence). Trimming at V came to 8 bases and at J to 5 bases, leaving 10 bases not matched to a gene. The CDR3 spans 14 residues. Here the CDR3 DNA reads TGTGCCGAGGAACCTAGCGGGGTGAACAATGAGCAGTTCTTC. Its translation: CAEEPSGVNNEQFF.